This T cell receptor (beta chain) was identified during a study of CD8 T cells in ankylosing spondylitis (dated by TCRdb to about 2017). Looking at the study overall: T cell receptor beta repertoires were profiled in healthy donors and ankylosing spondylitis patients so that disease-linked TCR variants could be found. The whole study cohort included 85 to 120 healthy donors and 20 to 30 ankylosing spondylitis patients. Samples of peripheral blood were taken, and for ankylosing spondylitis patients, synovial fluid was collected as well.

What the authors observed across the whole study: The disease-linked clones showed a CD8+ phenotype and occurred at relatively low frequencies in peripheral blood. Some motif variants had previously been reported in the synovial fluid and blood of reactive arthritis patients, which suggests shared mechanisms of disease initiation. According to the report, matched synovial fluid samples from ankylosing spondylitis patients were significantly enriched for the disease-linked clones. Blood from ankylosing spondylitis patients appeared to be characterized by a TCR beta motif made up of under ten highly homologous amino acid variants.

Sequencing was carried out with an Illumina HiSeq 2500. TCR beta libraries were prepared by quantitative 5'-RACE with molecular barcodes. Per the authors' processing: A new computational method, built on a probabilistic model of VDJ rearrangement, was used to identify disease-linked TCR variants. TCRdb reworked the public reads: Q25 trimming with fastp, MiXCR clone assembly, productive beta chains retained. Records with the same CDR3 protein are collapsed into one entry carrying the most frequent genes and DNA. None of the V and J calls come from the authors' own analysis; TCRdb made them. Recorded for this sample are 310,000 or so distinct CDR3 sequences; 20% of them occurred a single time. The ten largest clonotypes hold roughly 8% of the sample. As concerns this clonotype: No antigen is known for it. No qualities accompany the bases; no much larger clone lies one base away.

The CDR3 goes from the cysteine to the valine over 12 residues. The sequence is cut down to CDR3 DNA, 36 bases in frame from base 1. V and J lose 3 bases and 3 bases, and a span of 6 bases separates them. Taken from the germline V gene, the CDR1 and CDR2 loops are ENHRY and SYGVKD. The receptor was derived from a male donor with ankylosing spondylitis or in good health (not recorded which). Recombination connected TRBV10-3 to TRBJ2-7; the D gene identity is not certain. Sequencing was carried out using blood, either unsorted or a sorted T cell fraction (not recorded which). The DNA sequence is given as TGTGCCATCAGTGACTCGGACTACGAGCAGTACGTC. This yields the protein CAISDSDYEQYV.